This T cell receptor (beta chain) comes out of a study of neurological immune-mediated disorders (dated by TCRdb to about 2019). Looking at the study overall: Peripheral blood TCR-beta repertoires from patients with HTLV-I-associated myelopathy (HAM/TSP), patients with multiple sclerosis, and healthy controls were compared in the study using UMI-based sequencing. Alongside PBMC samples, the set of around 99 TCR-beta libraries contained longitudinal samples, technical triplicates, and paired CD4+ and CD8+ T-cell subsets that had been sorted. Each longitudinal HAM/TSP and healthy donor was sampled at 3 time-points spaced at about 3-45 month intervals. The cohort was made up of about 65 subjects, consisting of some 15 HAM/TSP patients, 34 multiple sclerosis patients and 20 healthy controls. Overall study results and their limits: Across subjects, expanded clones never shared an identical CDR3 amino acid sequence, which suggests that the TCR-beta repertoires in every group were private. TCR clonal expansion was greatest in HAM/TSP patients and smallest in MS patients, who ranked below even healthy controls.

This clonotype was recorded at least ten times. Its target antigen remains unknown. Base qualities were left out, and no much larger clone turns up one base away. The CDR3 spans 16 residues, from the cysteine through the phenylalanine. The sequence is cut down to CDR3 DNA, 48 bases in frame from base 1. From a lookup of the germline V gene, CDR1 and CDR2 are KGHSH and LQKENI. Unmatched junction bases come to 6, with V trimmed by 0 bases and J by 7 bases. In the paper's terms, the time point label means: longitudinal time-point 3. The healthy controls were volunteers from a blood bank in Maryland, USA. Unsorted PBMC libraries were generated from 2 million PBMCs stored in RNAlater at -80 °C until RNA extraction. Peripheral blood was subjected to Ficoll-Hypaque density gradient centrifugation to isolate PBMCs, which were then cryopreserved in liquid nitrogen. To synthesize cDNA, template-switch 5'RACE was performed with a primer carrying a 10-nucleotide random unique molecular identifier so that each TCR transcript was tagged. Every sequencing run yielded over 170 million TCR-beta sequences covering 15-18 subjects. The RNeasy kit was used for extraction of total RNA. Using the KAPA Real-time Library Amplification kit, TCR-beta VDJ regions were amplified with primers for the TCR constant region and the 5'RACE anchor. A first PCR added sample indexes and Illumina adaptors, and a second PCR then raised library yield. After Ampure bead purification, the TCR product of roughly 650 bp was size-selected on a 2% E-gel SizeSelection system. Before pooling, libraries had their quality checked on a Bioanalyzer, their concentration measured with Qubit, and their quantity determined with the Kapa Library Quantification kit. Paired-end 2 x 150 bp sequencing of the libraries was performed on an Illumina HiSeq 2500. To increase sequence diversity, about 25-31% phiX was spiked into each library pool. In the source study's methods: Quality-filtered reads were processed with the UMI-based MiGEC pipeline, which removed over 80% of raw TCR sequences during error correction. IMGT germline references were used for aligning VDJ genes, and each clonotype was defined as a unique CDR3 amino acid sequence together with its V-J genes. Clonal expansion, Shannon diversity and CDR3 relatedness (CalcPairwiseDistances, ClusterSamples) were evaluated with VDJtools, and phylogenetic trees were built with CLCbio workbench. Using coefficient-of-variation modelling across technical triplicates, the study counted a clone as expanded if it had at least 8 unique UMIs. TCRdb trimmed the raw reads at Q25, called clones with MiXCR and kept productive beta chains. Each entry merges the rows of one CDR3 protein and shows their most common DNA and genes. For this entry, the V and J calls and clone size follow TCRdb and not the study's own pipeline. In all, the sample holds around 53,000 distinct CDR3 sequences, and 7% to 10% of those were seen once. The ten largest make up 1.9% of the sample.

The specimen was PBMCs. The origin of this receptor is a woman aged 40 to 50 in good health. Recombination joined TRBV18 with TRBJ2-1, with 10 bases matching TRBD2. The CDR3 corresponds to CASSPPSGGAKNEQFF. In nucleotide form, the sequence is TGTGCCAGCTCACCACCGAGCGGGGGGGCGAAGAATGAGCAGTTCTTC.